This T cell receptor beta chain was found in a study of T cell repertoires in cytomegalovirus infection (dated by TCRdb to about 2019). For context, the study as a whole: The peptide stimulations were aimed at well-studied HLA-B-restricted epitopes as well as recently identified HLA-C-restricted CMV epitopes, whose presentation resists viral immunomodulation. Donor HLA type was relevant to the analysis, as public TCR beta signatures indicated carriage of CMV infection together with the matching HLA type.

Sequencing was carried out with an Illumina HiSeq 1500. Using fastp at Q25 and MiXCR, TCRdb reprocessed the public reads and kept productive beta chains. Each entry merges the rows of one CDR3 protein and shows their most common DNA and genes. The sample data list 90,000 to 110,000 distinct CDR3 sequences, and about 30% of these were observed just once. The biggest ten clones account for roughly 81% of the sample. As to this clonotype: Its antigen specificity is not known. The sample holds no much larger clone one base away, and base qualities are not on file.

Results the study describes overall, beyond this receptor: The ex vivo response was dominated by HLA-C-restricted CMV-specific TCR beta clonotypes, and the single most frequent clonotype in two of eight donors was supplied by these HLA-C-restricted clonotypes. Cumulative frequency of public TCR beta family members discriminated carriers of CMV infection plus the relevant HLA type in this cohort and an independent roughly 320-donor cohort.

Per the germline V gene (reference sequence), MNHEY is the CDR1 and SMNVEV is the CDR2. V was cut back by 5 bases and J by 5 bases, leaving a gap of 24 bases between them. The CDR3 sequence holds 17 residues, the cysteine and phenylalanine included. The only DNA kept is the CDR3, 51 bases in frame from the first base. According to the study, the label for this sample's treatment or condition signals: in vitro stimulation with specific CMV peptide epitopes to enrich CMV-specific T cells. The receptor was derived from a human donor in good health (CMV status not recorded). Some clones in this sample may be carry-over from other donors' samples. The specimen comprised CD8+ T cells from cultured PBMCs, sampled from culture after CMV antigen stimulation. The sequence is built from TRBV27 and TRBJ2-5, and possibly TRBD2, on 7 matching bases. For the CDR3, the sequence is CASSTSTGPKGGETQYF. The DNA sequence is as follows: TGTGCCAGCAGTACTTCTACAGGGCCTAAGGGGGGGGAGACCCAGTACTTC.